This entry concerns a single T cell receptor beta chain. Its cognate antigen is unknown. The data are from a study of regulatory and conventional T cells in RAG deficiency. V lost 4 bases and J lost 3, with 5 bases in between. Per germline, CDR1 DFQATT and CDR2 SNEGSKA (reference sequence). This CDR3 has 11 amino acids. This table comes from immunoSEQ multiplex PCR, and its TCRdb copy is limited to in-frame clones, with some not included. Found here are 10,000 to 15,000 clones, roughly 94% of them singletons; the top ten hold roughly 1.4%. Blood CD4+ CD25-high CD127-low regulatory T cells supplied the genomic DNA template. Study observations and caveats: Omenn patients showed >90% Treg-Tconv overlap and shorter CDR3 lengths.

These sequences were also reported in another study, on regulatory T cells. That source reports: Amplification used 52 TRBV primers and 13 TRBJ primers.

The sample comprised CD127- CD25+ CD4+ Tregs sorted from blood. The V and J genes are TRBV20-1 and TRBJ2-3; D not resolved. This TCR derives from a human donor in good health. As DNA, the CDR3 is TGCAGTGCTATGAGGACAGATACGCAGTATTTT. Translated: CSAMRTDTQYF.